The 29 T cell receptor beta chains reported below all come from one sample, sequenced in a study of cytomegalovirus exposure and HLA in healthy donors. PCR involved 60 Vbeta and 13 Jbeta primers. The assay was immunoSEQ multiplex PCR, and TCRdb's table has in-frame clones only and misses some. The sample lists 150,000 to 200,000 clones, roughly three quarters occurring once. Sequencing input: PBMCs. Receptors originate from a male donor in good health and CMV-seronegative.

This chain connects TRBV11-2 to TRBJ1-2; the D gene is possibly TRBD1 (6 bases). The CDR3 is made up of 15 amino acids. Germline CDR1 and CDR2: SGHAT and FQNNGV. Trimming removed 5 bases at V and 6 bases at J, with 19 bases between. The chain's CDR3 is CASSIGRGAVDGYTF. The CDR3 DNA reads TGTGCCAGCAGCATCGGGCGGGGGGCAGTCGATGGCTACACCTTC.

The J gene is TRBJ1-1, the V gene TRBV5-8; 7 nucleotides match TRBD1. The CDR3 spans 16 residues. Germline assignment: CDR1 SGHTS and CDR2 YDEGEE. Germline trimming cut 0 bases from V and 4 bases from J; bases unmatched to any gene: 9. CDR3 residues: CASSLGQGQASTEAFF. CDR3 nucleotide sequence: TGTGCCAGCAGCTTGGGACAGGGCCAAGCGAGCACTGAAGCTTTCTTT.

The rearrangement joins TRBV28 to TRBJ2-7; TRBD1 is a possible D gene (6 bases). V dropped 6 bases and J dropped 5 bases, with 20 bases sitting between them. Per germline, CDR1 MDHEN and CDR2 SYDVKM. This CDR3 comprises 15 residues. The CDR3 protein is CASSTSGDYSHEQYF. The CDR3 nucleotides are TGTGCCAGCAGCACCTCAGGGGATTATTCCCACGAGCAGTACTTC.

The V gene is TRBV11-1, the J gene TRBJ2-1; 7 bases align to TRBD2. CDR3 length equals 14 residues. The germline V gene has CDR1 SGHAT and CDR2 FQDESV (reference sequence). Losses at the gene ends were 0 bases for V and 9 bases for J; bases not matched to a gene: 5. CDR3 amino acids: CASSLATSAGEQFF. Written as DNA, the CDR3 is TGTGCCAGCAGCTTAGCCACTAGCGCCGGTGAGCAGTTCTTC.

The J gene is TRBJ1-1, the V gene TRBV5-1; D gene uncertain. This CDR3 region has 15 residues. Germline lookup yields CDR1 SGHRS and CDR2 YFSETQ. The V end lost 0 bases, the J end lost 1 base, and 10 bases lay between the germline ends. As DNA, the CDR3 is TGCGCCAGCAGCTTGGTACGTAGCACGAACACTGAAGCTTTCTTT. Its translation: CASSLVRSTNTEAFF.

The chain has TRBV27 and TRBJ2-2; D remains unclear. CDR3 length: 14 residues. Per germline, CDR1 MNHEY and CDR2 SMNVEV (reference sequence). The V end was cut by 2 bases, the J end by 1 base, with 5 bases between. CDR3 nucleotides: TGTGCCAGCAGTTTAGCGGTGAACACCGGGGAGCTGTTTTTT. It yields the protein CASSLAVNTGELFF.

The chain combines TRBV25-1 with TRBJ1-6, with 8 bases fitting TRBD1. The CDR3 runs to 13 residues. From germline, CDR1 is MGHDK and CDR2 SYGVNS. The V and J ends lost 7 bases and 7 bases, in that order; junction bases with no gene match: 3. CDR3 in amino acids: CASNGQGNSPLHF. As DNA, the CDR3 is TGTGCCAGCAATGGACAGGGAAATTCACCCCTCCACTTT.

V usage is TRBV19 and J usage is TRBJ2-3, with D possibly being TRBD1 (6 bases). This CDR3 is 13 amino acids long. Trimming took off 11 bases at V and 2 bases at J, with 14 bases between the two ends. CDR1 LNHDA and CDR2 SQIVND come from the germline V gene (reference sequence). Here the CDR3 reads CAVAPGATDTQYF. CDR3 nucleotide sequence: TGTGCCGTCGCGCCAGGGGCCACAGATACGCAGTATTTT. Full variable domain (remainder filled in from reference TRBV19 and TRBJ2-3): DGGITQSPKYLFRKEGQNVTLSCEQNLNHDAMYWYRQDPGQGLRLIYYSQIVNDFQKGDIAEGYSVSREKKESFPLTVTSAQKNPTAFYLCAVAPGATDTQYFGPGTRLTVL.

The CDR3 bases are TGCGCCAGCAGCTTGATATCCGGTTCCACTGAAGCTTTCTTT. Amino acid sequence: CASSLISGSTEAFF. This chain joins TRBV5-1 and TRBJ1-1; unclear D gene. The V end was cut by 1 base, the J end by 4 bases, with 11 bases between. Germline loops: CDR1 SGHRS, CDR2 YFSETQ. The CDR3 is made up of 14 amino acids.

V usage is TRBV4-1 and J usage is TRBJ2-1; D is possibly TRBD2 (6 bases). CDR1 and CDR2 (germline): MGHRA, YSYEKL. This CDR3 contains 17 residues. Trimming took off 0 bases at V and 2 bases at J, with 14 bases between the two ends. The CDR3 DNA is TGCGCCAGCAGCCAAGAGCCTGGGGGGACCCCCTACAATGAGCAGTTCTTC. Translation: CASSQEPGGTPYNEQFF.

CDR3 DNA: TGTGCCAGCAGCTCCCGTCTGTCAGGGGACACCGGGGAGCTGTTTTTT. It encodes CASSSRLSGDTGELFF. This sequence joins TRBV11-2 and TRBJ2-2; D perhaps matches TRBD1 (6 bases). V was pared by 4 bases and J by 3 bases, with 15 bases between. Looked up from germline, CDR1 is SGHAT and CDR2 is FQNNGV. The CDR3 is 16 residues long.

V and J are TRBV28 and TRBJ1-2, with a possible D match to TRBD1 (5 bases). V lost 4 bases, J lost 0 bases, and 6 bases lay in between. The germline gives CDR1 MDHEN, CDR2 SYDVKM. The CDR3 totals 13 residues. CDR3 nucleotides: TGTGCCAGCAGTTACAGGACTAACTATGGCTACACCTTC. This gives the protein CASSYRTNYGYTF.

The CDR3 loop is CASSIGGSAEAFF. For the CDR3, the DNA is TGTGCCAGTAGTATTGGGGGCAGTGCTGAAGCTTTCTTT. The chain joins TRBV19 to TRBJ1-1; the D gene is possibly TRBD1 (6 bases). The CDR3 has 13 residues. Trimming took 3 bases from V and 6 from J, leaving 11 bases between them. Germline V gene data show CDR1 as LNHDA and CDR2 as SQIVND (reference sequence).

DNA of the CDR3: TGTGCCAGCAGCAGGGACAGGGCGTTATCCTACGAGCAGTACTTC. Translated, it gives CASSRDRALSYEQYF. The chain links TRBV11-2 to TRBJ2-7; 9 bases are shared with TRBD1. CDR1 is SGHAT and CDR2 is FQNNGV in the germline V gene. This CDR3 region has 15 residues. V shed 5 bases, J shed 1 base, and the junction held 6 bases outside the gene matches.

V and J are TRBV19 and TRBJ2-7; 8 bases align to TRBD1. Germline CDR1 and CDR2: LNHDA and SQIVND (reference sequence). J was trimmed by 0 bases and V by 2 bases; bases with no gene match: 6. This CDR3 has 16 amino acids. This CDR3 reads CASSITLDRDSYEQYF. The DNA for the CDR3 is TGTGCCAGTAGTATAACCCTGGACAGGGACTCCTACGAGCAGTACTTC.

The chain links TRBV19 to TRBJ2-1; 7 bases are shared with TRBD2. CDR1 and CDR2 (germline): LNHDA, SQIVND (reference sequence). V gave up 6 bases and J gave up 0 bases; unmatched junction bases: 5. This CDR3 is built from 15 residues. In DNA, the CDR3 is TGTGCCAGTAGAAAAGCGGGGAGCTCCTACAATGAGCAGTTCTTC. Amino acid sequence: CASRKAGSSYNEQFF.

V usage is TRBV2 and J usage is TRBJ1-2; D uncertain. The CDR3 is made up of 16 amino acids. Germline CDR1 is SNHLY and CDR2 is FYNNEI. V lost 7 bases and J 4 bases, leaving 22 bases between the germline ends. CDR3 nucleotides: TGTGCCAGCATATGGGCACTCGTGGTATCTGGCTATGGCTACACCTTC. Translating it yields CASIWALVVSGYGYTF.

The chain uses TRBV28 and TRBJ2-4, with 8 nucleotides matching TRBD1. CDR3 length equals 17 residues. Germline lookup yields CDR1 MDHEN and CDR2 SYDVKM. The ends lost 4 bases at V and 0 bases at J; junction bases unmatched: 8. The CDR3 reads CASSSPETGGAKNIQYF. The CDR3 nucleotides are TGTGCCAGCAGTTCGCCGGAAACAGGGGGAGCCAAAAACATTCAGTACTTC.

The chain has TRBV28 and TRBJ2-1, with 7 nucleotides matching TRBD2. The CDR3 is 14 amino acids. V lost 8 bases and J lost 7; bases outside the gene matches: 11. Germline lookup yields CDR1 MDHEN and CDR2 SYDVKM. CDR3 sequence: CASFLGGGRNEQFF. For the CDR3, the DNA is TGTGCCAGCTTCTTGGGGGGAGGGAGGAATGAGCAGTTCTTC.

The chain joins TRBV13 to TRBJ1-1; 8 bases align to TRBD1. CDR3 length equals 15 residues. The ends lost 5 bases at V and 1 base at J; junction bases unmatched: 6. Germline CDR1 reads PRHDT; CDR2 reads FYEKMQ (reference sequence). The CDR3 loop reads CASSTSGTGNTEAFF. The CDR3 DNA sequence: TGTGCCAGCAGCACATCCGGGACAGGGAACACTGAAGCTTTCTTT.

The V and J genes are TRBV28 and TRBJ2-5; 9 bases agree with TRBD2. The CDR3 sequence is 14 residues long. V lost 3 bases, J lost 8 bases, and 7 bases stayed unmatched. CDR1 is MDHEN and CDR2 is SYDVKM in the germline V gene. The CDR3 spells CASSFPGLAGTQYF. The CDR3, as DNA: TGTGCCAGCAGTTTCCCGGGACTAGCAGGAACCCAGTACTTC.

The V and J genes are TRBV7-2 and TRBJ2-7; 10 bases map to TRBD1. Germline CDR1 reads SGHTA; CDR2 reads FQGNSA. The CDR3 is 15 amino acids. After removal of 1 base from V and 6 bases from J, the junction contained 6 bases not matched to a gene. The DNA of the CDR3 is TGTGCCAGCAGCTTAGTGCCGACAGGGGGCGGCGAGCAGTACTTC. Protein: CASSLVPTGGGEQYF.

The chain links TRBV29-1 to TRBJ2-7; 8 nucleotides agree with TRBD1. V dropped 4 bases and J dropped 4; count of bases not matched to a gene: 9. Looked up from germline, CDR1 is SQVTM and CDR2 is ANQGSEA. The CDR3 runs 14 residues. The CDR3 coding sequence is TGCAGCGTTGTGCGGGACAGGTCGGAGTACGAGCAGTACTTC. It codes for CSVVRDRSEYEQYF.

The CDR3: CASSWGPGQDLYQETQYF. CDR3 sequence (DNA): TGTGCCAGCAGCTGGGGACCGGGACAGGATCTGTACCAAGAGACCCAGTACTTC. The V and J genes are TRBV5-4 and TRBJ2-5; 8 nucleotides match TRBD1. Germline values: CDR1 SGHNT, CDR2 YYREEE (reference sequence). This CDR3 contains 18 residues. V shed 3 bases and J 0 bases; nucleotides not matched to a gene: 13. Together with reference TRBV5-4 and TRBJ2-5, the CDR3 gives the full variable domain: ETGVTQSPTHLIKTRGQQVTLRCSSQSGHNTVSWYQQALGQGPQFIFQYYREEENGRGNFPPRFSGLQFPNYSSELNVNALELDDSALYLCASSWGPGQDLYQETQYFGPGTRLLVL.

The chain links TRBV6-5 to TRBJ1-2; 7 bases line up with TRBD1. After removal of 6 bases from V and 6 bases from J, the junction contained 7 bases not matched to a gene. Germline V CDR1 and CDR2: MNHEY, SVGAGI. CDR3 size: 13 residues. CDR3 residues: CASSLQGSNGYTF. For the CDR3, the DNA is TGTGCCAGCAGCCTACAGGGGTCTAATGGCTACACCTTC.

This clone was observed a handful of times. The chain carries TRBV30 and TRBJ1-6; the D is unclear. In germline, CDR1 is GTSNPN, CDR2 SVGIG (reference sequence). Trimming took 6 bases from V and 10 from J, leaving 13 bases between them. This CDR3 has 12 residues. CDR3 sequence: CACFRIGSPLHF. The CDR3 nucleotides read TGTGCCTGTTTTAGGATCGGGTCACCCCTCCACTTT. Full variable domain (outside the CDR3, taken from reference TRBV30 and TRBJ1-6): SQTIHQWPATLVQPVGSPLSLECTVEGTSNPNLYWYRQAAGRGLQLLFYSVGIGQISSEVPQNLSASRPQDRQFILSSKKLLLSDSGFYLCACFRIGSPLHFGNGTRLTVT.

The CDR3 coding sequence is TGTGCCAGTAGTATGATCGACAGGGTCAGCACCTTC. This sequence encodes CASSMIDRVSTF. This chain joins TRBV19 and TRBJ1-2; TRBD1 aligns across 7 bases. The junction had 8 bases not matched to a gene; V was cut back by 3 bases and J by 13 bases. Germline CDR1 is LNHDA and CDR2 is SQIVND (reference sequence). CDR3 size: 12 residues.

The chain joins TRBV18 to TRBJ1-2, with a possible D match to TRBD1 (6 bases). The germline CDR1 and CDR2 sequences are KGHSH and LQKENI. This CDR3 has 16 residues. V lost 3 bases, J lost 4 bases, and 18 bases lay in between. CDR3 protein: CASSPDLSGQTYGYTF. CDR3 bases: TGTGCCAGCTCACCCGACCTTTCAGGACAGACCTATGGCTACACCTTC.

This clone has more than one count but fewer than ten. The rearrangement uses TRBV5-1 and TRBJ2-5, with D possibly being TRBD1 (6 bases). Per the germline V gene, CDR1 is SGHRS and CDR2 is YFSETQ. V gave up 2 bases and J gave up 5 bases, with 10 bases separating them. The CDR3 covers 13 residues. The CDR3 spells CASSFPGEETQYF. CDR3 in DNA: TGCGCCAGCAGCTTCCCAGGGGAGGAGACCCAGTACTTC.